This TCR beta chain was sequenced during a study of regulatory T cells in long-lasting Graves disease. According to the study, TCR beta libraries were built with iRepertoire HTBI primers and CDR3-region Arm-PCR. In TCRdb, the multiplex PCR reads were re-called with MiXCR into one record per CDR3 protein. The data hold around 450,000 distinct CDR3 sequences, with around a fifth observed a single time. There are a few counts of this clonotype. Germline CDR1 MDHEN, CDR2 SYDVKM. The length of the CDR3 is 12 residues. V was shortened by 7 bases and J by 1 base, with 7 bases between the two germline ends. As for time point: persistent/refractory GD, antithyroid drugs over 5 years with positive TRAb. Construction of the TCR library relied on RNA isolated from PBMCs. Criteria from the American Thyroid Association guidelines were applied to diagnose Graves' disease.

The chain employs TRBV28 and TRBJ1-1; D gene uncertain. The sequences come from peripheral blood mononuclear cells (PBMCs), collected when the disease was refractory, from a patient treated with antithyroid drugs. The sequence was obtained from a female donor with Graves disease. CDR3 region: CASNLGNTEAFF. Here the CDR3 DNA reads TGTGCCAGCAATCTGGGGAACACTGAAGCTTTCTTT. Based on the CDR3 plus reference TRBV28 and TRBJ1-1, the full variable domain is DVKVTQSSRYLVKRTGEKVFLECVQDMDHENMFWYRQDPGLGLRLIYFSYDVKMKEKGDIPEGYSVSREKKERFSLILESASTNQTSMYLCASNLGNTEAFFGQGTRLTVV.